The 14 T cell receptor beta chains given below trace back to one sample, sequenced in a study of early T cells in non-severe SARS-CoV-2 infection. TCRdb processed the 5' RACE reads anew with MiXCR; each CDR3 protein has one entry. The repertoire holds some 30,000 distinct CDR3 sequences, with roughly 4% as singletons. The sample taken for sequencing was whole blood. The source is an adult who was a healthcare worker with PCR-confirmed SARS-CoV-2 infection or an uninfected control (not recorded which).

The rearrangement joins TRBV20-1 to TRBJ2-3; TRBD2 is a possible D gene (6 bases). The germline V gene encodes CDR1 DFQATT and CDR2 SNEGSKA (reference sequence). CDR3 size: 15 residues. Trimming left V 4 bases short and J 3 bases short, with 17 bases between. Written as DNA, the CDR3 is TGCAGTGCTACCCGACCGGAGGGCGGGACAGATACGCAGTATTTT. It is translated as CSATRPEGGTDTQYF.

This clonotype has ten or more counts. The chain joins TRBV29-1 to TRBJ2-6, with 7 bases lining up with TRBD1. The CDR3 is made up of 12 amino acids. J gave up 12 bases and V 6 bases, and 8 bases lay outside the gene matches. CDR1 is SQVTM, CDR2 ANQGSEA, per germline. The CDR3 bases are TGCAGCGTAGAGGGGTCAGGGGGCGTCCTGACTTTC. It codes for CSVEGSGGVLTF.

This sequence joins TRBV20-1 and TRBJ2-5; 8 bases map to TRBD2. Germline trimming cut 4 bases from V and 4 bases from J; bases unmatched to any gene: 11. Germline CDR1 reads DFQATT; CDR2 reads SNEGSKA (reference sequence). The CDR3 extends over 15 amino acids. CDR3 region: CSAKVPGTRGETQYF. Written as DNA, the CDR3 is TGCAGTGCTAAGGTCCCCGGGACTAGGGGAGAGACCCAGTACTTC.

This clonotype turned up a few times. In DNA form, the CDR3 reads TGTGCCAGCAGCGGGGGACTAGCGGGAGGAGGGAATGAGCAGTTCTTC. It encodes CASSGGLAGGGNEQFF. The V gene is TRBV7-2, the J gene TRBJ2-1; 15 bases fit TRBD2. Looked up from germline, CDR1 is SGHTA and CDR2 is FQGNSA. The length of the CDR3 is 16 residues. After removal of 5 bases from V and 7 bases from J, the junction contained 6 bases not matched to a gene.

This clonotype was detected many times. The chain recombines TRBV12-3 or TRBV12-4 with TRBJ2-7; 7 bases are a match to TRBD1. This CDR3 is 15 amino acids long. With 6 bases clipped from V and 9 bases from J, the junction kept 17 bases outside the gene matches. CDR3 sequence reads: CASSSLQGRGLGQYF. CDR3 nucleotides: TGTGCCAGCAGCTCCCTACAGGGGCGAGGGTTGGGGCAGTACTTC.

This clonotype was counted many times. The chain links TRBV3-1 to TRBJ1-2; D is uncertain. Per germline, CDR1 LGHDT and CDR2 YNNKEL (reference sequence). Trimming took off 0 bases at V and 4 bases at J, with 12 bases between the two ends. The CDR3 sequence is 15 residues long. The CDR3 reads CASSQDGRLSYGYTF. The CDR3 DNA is TGTGCCAGCAGCCAAGATGGAAGACTCTCCTATGGCTACACCTTC.

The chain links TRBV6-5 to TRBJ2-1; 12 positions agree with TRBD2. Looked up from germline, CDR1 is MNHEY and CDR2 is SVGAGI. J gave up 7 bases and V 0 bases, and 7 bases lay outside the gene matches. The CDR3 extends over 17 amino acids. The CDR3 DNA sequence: TGTGCCAGCAGTTACTCGCCACCGACTAGCGGGAGTAATGAGCAGTTCTTC. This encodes CASSYSPPTSGSNEQFF.

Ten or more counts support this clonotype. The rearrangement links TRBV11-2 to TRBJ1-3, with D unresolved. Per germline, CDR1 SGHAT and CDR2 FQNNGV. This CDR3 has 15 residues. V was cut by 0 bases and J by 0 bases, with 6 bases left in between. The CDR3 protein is CASSLDPVSGNTIYF. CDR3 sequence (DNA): TGTGCCAGCAGCTTAGATCCAGTCTCTGGAAACACCATATATTTT.

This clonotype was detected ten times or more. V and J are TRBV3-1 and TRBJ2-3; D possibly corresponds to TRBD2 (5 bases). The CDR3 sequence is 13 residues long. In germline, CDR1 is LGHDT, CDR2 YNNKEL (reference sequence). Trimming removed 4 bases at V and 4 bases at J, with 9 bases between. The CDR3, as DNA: TGTGCCAGCAGCCCCACCGGGGCAGATACGCAGTATTTT. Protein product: CASSPTGADTQYF.

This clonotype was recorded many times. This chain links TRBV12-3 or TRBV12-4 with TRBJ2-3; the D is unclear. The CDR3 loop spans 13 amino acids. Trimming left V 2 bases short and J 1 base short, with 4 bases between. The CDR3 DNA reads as TGTGCCAGCAGTTTATCAGGCACAGATACGCAGTATTTT. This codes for CASSLSGTDTQYF.

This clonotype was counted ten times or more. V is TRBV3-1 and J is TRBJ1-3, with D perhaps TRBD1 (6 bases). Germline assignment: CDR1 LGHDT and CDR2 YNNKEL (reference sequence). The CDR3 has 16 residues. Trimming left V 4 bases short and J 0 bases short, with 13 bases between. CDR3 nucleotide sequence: TGTGCCAGCAGCCCGACAGGCCCAGGCTCTGGAAACACCATATATTTT. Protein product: CASSPTGPGSGNTIYF.

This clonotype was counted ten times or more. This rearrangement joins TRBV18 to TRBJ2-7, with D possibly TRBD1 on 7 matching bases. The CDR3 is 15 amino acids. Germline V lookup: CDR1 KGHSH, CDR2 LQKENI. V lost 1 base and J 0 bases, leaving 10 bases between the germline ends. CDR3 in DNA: TGTGCCAGCTCACCACGGGGGGACAGCTCCTACGAGCAGTACTTC. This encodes CASSPRGDSSYEQYF.

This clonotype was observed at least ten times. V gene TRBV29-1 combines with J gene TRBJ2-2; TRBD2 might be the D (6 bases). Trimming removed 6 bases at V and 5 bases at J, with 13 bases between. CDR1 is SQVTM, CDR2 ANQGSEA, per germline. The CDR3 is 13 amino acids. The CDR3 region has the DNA TGCAGCGTCGCCATTCTAGCGACCGGGGAGCTGTTTTTT. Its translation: CSVAILATGELFF.

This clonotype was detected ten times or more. CDR3 sequence: CASSLNLQAETQYF. Written as DNA, the CDR3 is TGTGCCAGCAGCCTAAACCTCCAGGCGGAGACCCAGTACTTC. The chain combines TRBV7-2 with TRBJ2-5, with D hard to call. The CDR3 contains 14 residues. V dropped 5 bases and J dropped 5 bases, with 15 bases sitting between them. Germline V gene lookup returns CDR1 SGHTA and CDR2 FQGNSA. Full variable domain (rest looked up from reference TRBV7-2 and TRBJ2-5): GAGVSQSPSNKVTEKGKDVELRCDPISGHTALYWYRQSLGQGLEFLIYFQGNSAPDKSGLPSDRFSAERTGGSVSTLTIQRTQQEDSAVYLCASSLNLQAETQYFGPGTRLLVL.